Following are 25 T cell receptor beta chains from one sample sequenced in a study of T cells in Graves' hyperthyroidism and ophthalmopathy. RNA transcripts served as the template for amplifying TCR beta CDR3 regions. During a first-round RT-PCR of the TCR CDR3, the HTBI primer set was used. TCRdb reprocessed the multiplex PCR reads via MiXCR and lists one record per CDR3 protein. The sample lists about 560,000 distinct CDR3 sequences, over 15% occurring once. The sample was blood. The receptors were sampled from a woman aged 18-29 years with Graves' hyperthyroidism.

This clonotype appeared a few times. The chain combines TRBV28 with TRBJ1-2, with D possibly being TRBD1 (5 bases). CDR1 is MDHEN, CDR2 SYDVKM, per germline. This CDR3 has 14 amino acids. The ends were cut back, 4 bases at V and 2 bases at J, with 11 bases in the middle. CDR3: CASSSQTANYGYTF. The CDR3 bases are TGTGCCAGCAGTTCGCAGACAGCAAACTATGGCTACACCTTC.

As regards this clonotype: With a much larger clone just one base away, this may be a read error. The chain combines TRBV29-1 with TRBJ2-5; 7 nucleotides agree with TRBD1. The CDR3 consists of 13 residues. Germline V gene sequence: CDR1 SQVTM, CDR2 ANQGSEA. CDR3 loop: CSVERGQKETRYF. CDR3 in DNA: TGCAGCGTTGAAAGGGGACAGAAAGAGACCCGGTACTTC.

This clonotype appeared many times. J is TRBJ2-1 and V is TRBV7-6, with TRBD2 matching 10 bases. Germline-derived CDR1 and CDR2 are SGHVS and FNYEAQ. With V trimmed by 4 bases and J by 2 bases, 2 bases remained unmatched. The CDR3 is 15 residues long. DNA for the CDR3: TGTGCCAGCAGCTCAGCGGGAGGGCCCTACAATGAGCAGTTCTTC. It encodes CASSSAGGPYNEQFF.

The table lists this clonotype with many counts. CDR3 in DNA: TGTGCCAGCAGTTTAGAAGGGCGGGCGACCTACGAGCAGTACTTC. Translated: CASSLEGRATYEQYF. This chain uses TRBV28 with TRBJ2-7, with a weak D call TRBD2 (5 bases). The CDR3 covers 15 residues. CDR1 is MDHEN, CDR2 SYDVKM, per germline. The germline V and J ends were trimmed by 2 bases and 2 bases, with 13 bases remaining between them.

CDR3 sequence (DNA): TGCAGTGTGGGGGGAGAGGGACCCCAGCATTTT. It codes for CSVGGEGPQHF. The chain recombines TRBV20-1 with TRBJ1-5, with D possibly matching TRBD1 (5 bases). V gave up 7 bases and J gave up 10 bases, with 14 bases separating them. Per the germline V gene, CDR1 is DFQATT and CDR2 is SNEGSKA (reference sequence). The CDR3 sequence is 11 residues long.

With respect to this clonotype: It may be a read error: a sequence one base away is much more abundant. The CDR3 ends on some other residue instead of the conserved phenylalanine or tryptophan, so this is likely a read error. This chain links TRBV6-1 with TRBJ2-3, with 12 nucleotides matching TRBD2. V shed 6 bases and J 2 bases; nucleotides not matched to a gene: 6. This CDR3 comprises 16 residues. Germline loops: CDR1 MNHNS, CDR2 SASEGT. The CDR3 loop is CASRPRLAGVTDTQYL. The CDR3 DNA reads TGTGCCAGCAGACCCCGACTAGCGGGAGTCACAGATACGCAGTATCTT.

Many counts were recorded for this clonotype. The chain employs TRBV7-2 and TRBJ2-7, with 10 bases matching TRBD2. Germline CDR1 and CDR2: SGHTA and FQGNSA. The CDR3 is 17 residues long. J gave up 2 bases and V 4 bases, and 11 bases lay outside the gene matches. CDR3 protein: CASSYGPSGGITYEQYF. The CDR3 DNA reads as TGTGCCAGCAGCTATGGACCTAGCGGGGGAATAACCTACGAGCAGTACTTC.

The V gene is TRBV28, the J gene TRBJ2-7; perhaps TRBD2 as D (6 bases). The CDR3 has 12 residues. CDR1 is MDHEN, CDR2 SYDVKM, per germline. Trimming took 2 bases from V and 6 from J, leaving 8 bases between them. CDR3 loop: CASSLGGSEQYF. The CDR3 DNA follows: TGTGCCAGCAGTTTAGGGGGGTCCGAGCAGTACTTC.

In this sample, this clonotype turned up many times. The V call is TRBV6-2 or TRBV6-3, the J call TRBJ2-7; D is unclear. This CDR3 spans 11 amino acids. The V gene lost 6 bases and the J gene lost 3 bases, with 6 bases spanning the gap. Germline V gene lookup returns CDR1 MNHEY and CDR2 SVGEGT. Here the CDR3 DNA reads TGTGCCAGCAGGCTGATCTACGAGCAGTACTTC. Amino acids: CASRLIYEQYF.

This clonotype was counted ten times or more. The chain carries TRBV2 and TRBJ1-2; TRBD1 matches at 9 bases. The CDR3 totals 14 residues. V lost 7 bases, J lost 4 bases, and 7 bases stayed unmatched. Germline CDR1 is SNHLY and CDR2 is FYNNEI. Here the CDR3 reads CASTEATGGYGYTF. CDR3 coding DNA: TGTGCCAGCACTGAGGCGACAGGGGGCTATGGCTACACCTTC. Drawing the rest from reference TRBV2 and TRBJ1-2, the complete variable domain is EPEVTQTPSHQVTQMGQEVILRCVPISNHLYFYWYRQILGQKVEFLVSFYNNEISEKSEIFDDQFSVERPDGSNFTLKIRSTKLEDSAMYFCASTEATGGYGYTFGSGTRLTVV.

V is TRBV7-9 and J is TRBJ1-2; D possibly corresponds to TRBD1 (6 bases). Looked up from germline, CDR1 is SEHNR and CDR2 is FQNEAQ (reference sequence). This CDR3 spans 15 amino acids. V was shortened by 7 bases and J by 2 bases, with 17 bases between the two germline ends. CDR3 region: CASNRGGAANYGYTF. The CDR3 DNA reads TGTGCCAGCAACCGGGGGGGGGCAGCAAACTATGGCTACACCTTC.

Only a few counts were recorded for this clonotype. This chain's CDR3 is CASSFITGNEQFF. The CDR3 coding sequence is TGTGCCAGCAGCTTTATAACCGGCAATGAGCAGTTCTTC. The chain recombines TRBV7-2 with TRBJ2-1; unclear D gene. Germline V gene lookup returns CDR1 SGHTA and CDR2 FQGNSA. The CDR3 sequence is 13 residues long. V lost 3 bases, J lost 6 bases, and 9 bases lay in between.

The rearrangement joins TRBV5-1 to TRBJ1-1, with TRBD1 matching over 8 bases. V lost 4 bases to trimming and J lost 4 bases; unmatched junction nucleotides: 9. CDR1 and CDR2 (germline): SGHRS, YFSETQ. This CDR3 contains 15 residues. CDR3 sequence (DNA): TGCGCCAGCAGCCCCATAGGACAGGGCGTCACTGAAGCTTTCTTT. Translation: CASSPIGQGVTEAFF.

This clonotype has at least ten counts. The V and J genes are TRBV20-1 and TRBJ2-2, with 12 bases aligning to TRBD2. With V trimmed by 3 bases and J by 6 bases, 8 bases remained unmatched. The germline V gene encodes CDR1 DFQATT and CDR2 SNEGSKA (reference sequence). The CDR3 has 16 residues. CDR3 coding DNA: TGCAGTGCTAGGGGGACTAGCGGGTCTCCCGCCGGGGAGCTGTTTTTT. The encoded protein is CSARGTSGSPAGELFF.

V usage is TRBV7-2 and J usage is TRBJ1-4; 8 nucleotides agree with TRBD1. Germline V CDR1 and CDR2: SGHTA, FQGNSA. This CDR3 contains 17 residues. The J segment lost 10 bases and the V segment lost 5 bases, leaving 18 bases of the junction unmatched. CDR3 in amino acids: CASSVSTFGQGVGKLFF. In nucleotides, the CDR3 is TGTGCCAGCAGCGTAAGCACCTTTGGACAGGGAGTAGGAAAACTGTTTTTT.

The chain links TRBV20-1 to TRBJ2-1; 9 bases agree with TRBD2. J was trimmed by 7 bases and V by 6 bases; bases with no gene match: 13. Germline CDR1 is DFQATT and CDR2 is SNEGSKA (reference sequence). The CDR3 loop spans 15 amino acids. CDR3 DNA: TGCAGTGCCATGGGGGGTCTAGCGGGGCTGAATGAGCAGTTCTTC. The encoded protein is CSAMGGLAGLNEQFF.

This clonotype was recorded only once. This may be a read error: a much more frequent sequence differs by one nucleotide. The chain uses TRBV29-1 and TRBJ2-5; D is unclear. V lost 0 bases, J lost 5 bases, and 13 bases lay in between. The CDR3 length is 14 residues. Germline values: CDR1 SQVTM, CDR2 ANQGSEA. CDR3 in amino acids: CSVEDLVQHETQYF. The CDR3, as DNA: TGCAGCGTTGAAGATCTTGTGCAGCATGAGACCCAGTACTTC.

The chain is built from TRBV6-4 and TRBJ2-7; 9 positions agree with TRBD2. From germline, CDR1 is MRHNA and CDR2 SNTAGT. This CDR3 region has 19 residues. V lost 0 bases, J lost 3 bases, and 15 bases stayed unmatched. The CDR3, as DNA: TGTGCCAGCAGTGACTCCCCGGGTGGTAGCGGGGGCCCCTACTACGAGCAGTACTTC. Its protein is CASSDSPGGSGGPYYEQYF.

This clonotype has a count of ten or more. The V call is TRBV5-5, the J call TRBJ1-6; no reliable D call. CDR1 SGHKS and CDR2 YYEKEE come from the germline V gene (reference sequence). Trimming stripped 5 bases from V and 9 bases from J, with 9 bases between. CDR3 size: 12 residues. CDR3 region: CASSQDASPLHF. The CDR3 DNA follows: TGTGCCAGCAGTCAGGACGCTTCACCCCTCCACTTT. The full variable domain, its missing parts supplied by reference TRBV5-5 and TRBJ1-6, is DAGVTQSPTHLIKTRGQQVTLRCSPISGHKSVSWYQQVLGQGPQFIFQYYEKEERGRGNFPDRFSARQFPNYSSELNVNALLLGDSALYLCASSQDASPLHFGNGTRLTVT.

This rearrangement joins TRBV10-3 to TRBJ1-1; D gene ambiguous. The V and J ends lost 3 bases and 2 bases respectively, with 10 bases between them. Germline V gives CDR1 ENHRY, CDR2 SYGVKD. This CDR3 is built from 14 residues. For the CDR3, the DNA is TGTGCCATCAGTGATCTCGGAACTAACACTGAAGCTTTCTTT. Amino acids: CAISDLGTNTEAFF.

In this sample, this clonotype turned up many times. J is TRBJ2-3 and V is TRBV5-1; 9 nucleotides match TRBD2. The CDR3 sequence is 17 residues long. Germline V CDR1 and CDR2: SGHRS, YFSETQ. V lost 0 bases and J lost 8; bases outside the gene matches: 13. CDR3 region: CASSLAILVAGEGTQYF. CDR3 bases: TGCGCCAGCAGCTTGGCGATTTTAGTAGCGGGAGAAGGTACGCAGTATTTT.

This clonotype occurred a few times. The gene calls are TRBV19 and TRBJ1-1; D may be TRBD1 (5 bases). There are 17 residues in the CDR3. Germline CDR1 and CDR2: LNHDA and SQIVND (reference sequence). V lost 3 bases to trimming and J lost 3 bases, with 20 bases between them. CDR3 sequence (DNA): TGTGCCAGTAGTATGGGTTCGGCAGGGAGCATGTACACTGAAGCTTTCTTT. Translated, it gives CASSMGSAGSMYTEAFF.

CDR3 loop: CASSLVGSDEQFF. Here the CDR3 DNA reads TGCGCCAGCAGCTTGGTCGGGTCGGATGAGCAGTTCTTC. The V and J genes are TRBV5-1 and TRBJ2-1; D is unclear. Germline V gene sequence: CDR1 SGHRS, CDR2 YFSETQ. This CDR3 is 13 amino acids long. The V end lost 0 bases, the J end lost 8 bases, and 9 bases lay between the germline ends.

V and J are TRBV18 and TRBJ1-1; a possible D gene is TRBD1 (6 bases). The CDR3 consists of 16 residues. V was trimmed by 0 bases and J by 10 bases, leaving 21 bases between them. Germline CDR1 reads KGHSH; CDR2 reads LQKENI. DNA for the CDR3: TGTGCCAGCTCACCACCGGGAACCGGGACAACCCTTGGAGCTTTCTTT. Translating it yields CASSPPGTGTTLGAFF.

This clonotype was counted at least ten times. The rearrangement joins TRBV12-3 or TRBV12-4 to TRBJ2-1; no definite D call. The ends were cut back, 1 base at V and 7 bases at J, with 8 bases in the middle. This CDR3 region has 13 residues. Here the CDR3 DNA reads TGTGCCAGCAGTTTAGATTCGAGGAATGAGCAGTTCTTC. It is translated as CASSLDSRNEQFF.